This passage covers 17 T cell receptor beta chains from one sample sequenced in a study of PD-1 blockade in mismatch repair-deficient tumors. Their specific antigens are unknown. Time point reported: 10-day in vitro stimulation with candidate neoantigen peptide 3. Using immunoSEQ multiplex PCR, the repertoire was profiled, and TCRdb retains in-frame clones only, with some absent. The table has fewer than 13,000 clones, 75% to 95% seen once; the top ten hold around 9.7%. The sample consisted of cells cultured in vitro, taken from a patient treated with pembrolizumab. The receptors stem from an adult with mismatch repair-deficient cancer.

V is TRBV12-5 and J is TRBJ1-1, with D maybe TRBD1 (5 bases). The CDR3 length is 13 residues. Per the germline V gene, CDR1 is LGHNT and CDR2 is FRNRAP. Trimming cost V 3 bases and J 3 bases, with 8 bases left between them. The CDR3 protein is CASGFGGDTEAFF. CDR3 sequence (DNA): TGTGCTAGTGGTTTTGGGGGAGACACTGAAGCTTTCTTT.

The V call is TRBV19, the J call TRBJ2-1; a weak D match, TRBD1 (6 bases). The germline gives CDR1 LNHDA, CDR2 SQIVND (reference sequence). The CDR3 is 16 residues long. Between the trimmed V and J ends, which lost 6 bases and 1 base, there was a span of 16 bases. CDR3 amino acids: CASSPLQGGSYNEQFF. The CDR3 DNA reads TGTGCCAGTAGCCCTTTACAAGGGGGTTCCTACAATGAGCAGTTCTTC.

This clone was seen once. J is TRBJ1-2 and V is TRBV2; TRBD1 aligns across 8 bases. Germline CDR1 SNHLY, CDR2 FYNNEI. V was clipped by 6 bases and J by 5 bases; unmatched bases: 5. The CDR3 contains 13 residues. In nucleotides, the CDR3 is TGTGCCAGCAGATCGGACAGGGCATATGGCTACACCTTC. Amino acid sequence: CASRSDRAYGYTF.

This chain connects TRBV25-1 to TRBJ1-1; perhaps TRBD1 as D (6 bases). Trimming removed 1 base from V and 6 bases from J, with 9 bases in between. CDR1 is MGHDK and CDR2 is SYGVNS in the germline V gene. This CDR3 has 13 residues. In nucleotides, the CDR3 is TGTGCCAGCAGTGAATCGCCAGGGGCTGAAGCTTTCTTT. This gives the protein CASSESPGAEAFF.

This chain uses TRBV2 with TRBJ1-2; D unresolved. V was pared by 4 bases and J by 5 bases, with 17 bases between. Looked up from germline, CDR1 is SNHLY and CDR2 is FYNNEI. This CDR3 comprises 15 residues. DNA of the CDR3: TGTGCCAGCAGTGGTACCGACCATCATGGGTATGGCTACACCTTC. Translated, it gives CASSGTDHHGYGYTF.

This chain joins TRBV2 and TRBJ2-3; D may be TRBD1 or TRBD2 (5 bases each). Germline V gene sequence: CDR1 SNHLY, CDR2 FYNNEI. CDR3 length: 16 amino acids. Trimming shortened V by 5 bases and J by 4 bases, and 19 bases separated the two germline ends. As DNA, the CDR3 is TGTGCCAGCAGTTATGGAACAGGTGGGAGCCCAGATACGCAGTATTTT. Residues: CASSYGTGGSPDTQYF.

CDR3 region: CASSPNSSGLTGELFF. CDR3 coding DNA: TGTGCCAGCAGCCCTAATTCGTCGGGCCTCACCGGGGAGCTGTTTTTT. The rearrangement joins TRBV11-3 to TRBJ2-2; D uncertain. Germline V CDR1 and CDR2: SGHNT, YENEEA. CDR3 length: 16 residues. V dropped 5 bases and J dropped 4 bases, with 17 bases sitting between them.

This clone was seen only once. The chain uses TRBV25-1 and TRBJ2-2; TRBD1 matches 11 bases. The CDR3 totals 16 residues. Germline CDR1 reads MGHDK; CDR2 reads SYGVNS. V lost 6 bases and J lost 8; bases outside the gene matches: 11. The CDR3 reads CASSLAGTGGPGELFF. Here the CDR3 DNA reads TGTGCCAGCAGCCTTGCCGGGACAGGGGGTCCGGGGGAGCTGTTTTTT.

The V and J genes are TRBV7-9 and TRBJ1-1; 7 bases agree with TRBD1. J was trimmed by 4 bases and V by 7 bases; bases with no gene match: 12. The CDR3 runs 15 residues. CDR1 and CDR2 (germline): SEHNR, FQNEAQ (reference sequence). In DNA, the CDR3 is TGTGCCAGCAAACCAACGAGCCAGGGGGGCACTGAAGCTTTCTTT. This sequence encodes CASKPTSQGGTEAFF.

This chain uses TRBV28 with TRBJ1-5; 7 nucleotides match TRBD1. V was pared by 6 bases and J by 7 bases, with 9 bases of the junction left unmatched. Germline V gene lookup returns CDR1 MDHEN and CDR2 SYDVKM. The CDR3 has 14 amino acids. In DNA, the CDR3 is TGTGCCAGCAGGGATGACAGGGATTTGCAGCCCCAGCATTTT. Protein: CASRDDRDLQPQHF.

The chain has TRBV5-1 and TRBJ2-7; perhaps TRBD1 as D (6 bases). The CDR3 totals 13 residues. V was pared by 0 bases and J by 4 bases, with 8 bases between. The germline V gene encodes CDR1 SGHRS and CDR2 YFSETQ. CDR3 protein: CASSLVQGYEQYF. For the CDR3, the DNA is TGCGCCAGCAGCTTGGTACAGGGTTACGAGCAGTACTTC. The full variable domain, rest sourced from reference TRBV5-1 and TRBJ2-7, is KAGVTQTPRYLIKTRGQQVTLSCSPISGHRSVSWYQQTPGQGLQFLFEYFSETQRNKGNFPGRFSGRQFSNSRSEMNVSTLELGDSALYLCASSLVQGYEQYFGPGTRLTVT.

The rearrangement uses TRBV4-1 and TRBJ2-5; D unresolved. CDR3 size: 14 residues. Germline CDR1 reads MGHRA; CDR2 reads YSYEKL. V was trimmed by 2 bases and J by 1 base, leaving 8 bases between them. DNA of the CDR3: TGCGCCAGCAGCCAACTGAGAAGCCAAGAGACCCAGTACTTC. Its protein is CASSQLRSQETQYF.

To note about this clone: Compared with germline, one end of the junction differs, possibly owing to a read error. Other DNA sequences in the sample encode the same CDR3. The V gene is TRBV5-1, the J gene TRBJ2-1; D remains unclear. This CDR3 comprises 12 residues. Germline CDR1 is SGHRS and CDR2 is YFSETQ. Here the CDR3 reads CASSLDGNEQFF. The CDR3 DNA sequence: TGCGCCAGTAGCTTGGATGGGAATGAGCAGTTCTTC.

This clone was detected only once. V usage is TRBV2 and J usage is TRBJ2-5, with no clear D. The germline V gene encodes CDR1 SNHLY and CDR2 FYNNEI. V gave up 7 bases and J gave up 5 bases, with 8 bases separating them. This CDR3 comprises 11 residues. CDR3 bases: TGTGCCAGCAAGATAAAGGAGACCCAGTACTTC. This sequence encodes CASKIKETQYF. Full variable domain (rest looked up from reference TRBV2 and TRBJ2-5): EPEVTQTPSHQVTQMGQEVILRCVPISNHLYFYWYRQILGQKVEFLVSFYNNEISEKSEIFDDQFSVERPDGSNFTLKIRSTKLEDSAMYFCASKIKETQYFGPGTRLLVL.

The rearrangement uses TRBV6-5 and TRBJ1-5; the D is unclear. CDR1 is MNHEY, CDR2 SVGAGI, per germline. The CDR3 spans 15 residues. Trimming cost V 0 bases and J 1 base, with 7 bases left between them. DNA for the CDR3: TGTGCCAGCAGTTACTCGCCTGGGAGCAATCAGCCCCAGCATTTT. Translated: CASSYSPGSNQPQHF.

DNA of the CDR3: TGTGCCAGCTCACCTAGGACAGGGTCAGATACGCAGTATTTT. Its protein is CASSPRTGSDTQYF. The chain combines TRBV18 with TRBJ2-3, with 8 bases that match TRBD1. The CDR3 is 14 amino acids. Losses at the gene ends were 3 bases for V and 4 bases for J; bases not matched to a gene: 3. Per germline, CDR1 KGHSH and CDR2 LQKENI.

The chain couples TRBV28 to TRBJ2-4, with no clear D. Germline assignment: CDR1 MDHEN and CDR2 SYDVKM. With 5 bases removed from V and 5 bases from J, the gap between germline ends came to 4 bases. CDR3 length equals 11 residues. DNA for the CDR3: TGTGCCAGCAGTAATGAAAACATTCAGTACTTC. Translated: CASSNENIQYF.